Each of the 6 T cell receptor beta chains below was sequenced from the same sample in a study of blood T cell repertoires in COVID-19. The data were produced by immunoSEQ multiplex PCR, yet TCRdb's version contains in-frame clones alone and is incomplete. Of around 240,000 clones detected, 70% to 90% appear once; the ten largest clones hold around 1.8%. The source material was PBMCs or T cells enriched from blood (not recorded which). The receptors were sampled from a woman in her forties or fifties who had recovered from COVID-19.

J is TRBJ2-7 and V is TRBV5-6, with 7 positions matching TRBD1. CDR3 length equals 13 residues. V was clipped by 4 bases and J by 6 bases; unmatched bases: 7. CDR1 is SGHDT and CDR2 is YYEEEE in the germline V gene. The CDR3 DNA sequence: TGTGCCAGCAGCCCCGGACAGGAAGGCGAGCAGTACTTC. As protein: CASSPGQEGEQYF. The complete variable domain, with remaining parts taken from reference TRBV5-6 and TRBJ2-7, reads DAGVTQSPTHLIKTRGQQVTLRCSPKSGHDTVSWYQQALGQGPQFIFQYYEEEERQRGNFPDRFSGHQFPNYSSELNVNALLLGDSALYLCASSPGQEGEQYFGPGTRLTVT.

V gene TRBV7-6 combines with J gene TRBJ2-3; 7 bases line up with TRBD1. CDR3 size: 14 residues. In germline, CDR1 is SGHVS, CDR2 FNYEAQ. The junction had 7 bases not matched to a gene; V was cut back by 5 bases and J by 5 bases. This chain's CDR3 is CASSRGPLGDTQYF. The DNA for the CDR3 is TGTGCCAGCAGCAGGGGGCCGCTGGGAGATACGCAGTATTTT. Using reference TRBV7-6 and TRBJ2-3 for the parts outside the CDR3, the full variable domain is GAGVSQSPRYKVTKRGQDVALRCDPISGHVSLYWYRQALGQGPEFLTYFNYEAQQDKSGLPNDRFSAERPEGSISTLTIQRTEQRDSAMYRCASSRGPLGDTQYFGPGTRLTVL.

This clone was seen a single time. This chain joins TRBV7-6 and TRBJ1-6; D gene ambiguous. CDR1 is SGHVS and CDR2 is FNYEAQ in the germline V gene. Trimming took 1 base from V and 6 from J, leaving 16 bases between them. This CDR3 is 17 amino acids long. This chain's CDR3 is CASSLVMGGRGNSPLHF. CDR3 DNA: TGTGCCAGCAGCTTAGTTATGGGAGGACGGGGTAATTCACCCCTCCACTTT.

The chain recombines TRBV10-3 with TRBJ2-7; D may be TRBD1 (5 bases). The germline V gene has CDR1 ENHRY and CDR2 SYGVKD. V dropped 8 bases and J dropped 1 base, with 15 bases sitting between them. The CDR3 is made up of 14 amino acids. The CDR3 DNA follows: TGTGCCATCGCACCTAGTTCAGGGTCCTACGAGCAGTACTTC. This codes for CAIAPSSGSYEQYF.

The V gene is TRBV3-1 (or the pseudogene TRBV3-2), the J gene TRBJ1-4; tentatively, D is TRBD1 (6 bases). From germline, CDR1 is LGHDT and CDR2 YNNKEL (reference sequence). The CDR3 has 15 residues. Trimming pared 1 base from V and 7 bases from J, leaving 13 bases between. CDR3 in amino acids: CASSQATGWGEKLFF. Written as DNA, the CDR3 is TGTGCCAGCAGCCAAGCAACAGGGTGGGGTGAAAAACTGTTTTTT.

This clone was seen a single time. The chain couples TRBV19 to TRBJ2-3; D is possibly TRBD2 (6 bases). Germline-derived CDR1 and CDR2 are LNHDA and SQIVND (reference sequence). The germline V and J ends were trimmed by 5 bases and 2 bases, with 11 bases remaining between them. The CDR3 extends over 14 amino acids. For the CDR3, the DNA is TGTGCCAGTAGTGAGGAGGGTTACACAGATACGCAGTATTTT. It yields the protein CASSEEGYTDTQYF.